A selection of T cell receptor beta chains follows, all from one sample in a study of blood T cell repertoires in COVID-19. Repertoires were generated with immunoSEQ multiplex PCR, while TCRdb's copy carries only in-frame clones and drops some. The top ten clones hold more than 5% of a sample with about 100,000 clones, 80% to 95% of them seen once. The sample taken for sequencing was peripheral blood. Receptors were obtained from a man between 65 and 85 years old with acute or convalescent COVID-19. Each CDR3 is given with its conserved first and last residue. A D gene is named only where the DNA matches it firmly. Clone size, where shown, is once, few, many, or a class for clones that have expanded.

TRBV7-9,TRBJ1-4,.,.,TGTGCCAGCAGCTTAGGGGGACGGGGGTTCGAAAAACTGTTTTTT,CASSLGGRGFEKLFF
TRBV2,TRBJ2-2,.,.,TGTGCCAGCAGGTATAGCGATGGAACCGGGGAGCTGTTTTTT,CASRYSDGTGELFF
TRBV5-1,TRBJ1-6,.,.,TGCGCCAGCACCCCTGGGGGGGTTTCCTATAATTCACCCCTCCACTTT,CASTPGGVSYNSPLHF
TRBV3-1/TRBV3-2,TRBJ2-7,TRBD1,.,TGTGCCAGCAGCCTTAGAGGGGGCAACGAGCAGTACTTC,CASSLRGGNEQYF
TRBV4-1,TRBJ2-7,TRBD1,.,TGCGCCAGCAGCCAAGATGGGGACAGGGGACCTTCGGCCGAGCAGTACTTC,CASSQDGDRGPSAEQYF
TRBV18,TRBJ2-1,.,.,TGTGCCAGCTCACCACCCAACAATGAGCAGTTCTTC,CASSPPNNEQFF
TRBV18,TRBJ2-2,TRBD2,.,TGTGCCAGCTCACGTGGACTAGCGCAGACCGGGGAGCTGTTTTTT,CASSRGLAQTGELFF
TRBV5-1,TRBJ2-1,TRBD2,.,TGCGCCAGCAGCTGGACTAGCGGGGGACTCAACAATGAGCAGTTCTTC,CASSWTSGGLNNEQFF
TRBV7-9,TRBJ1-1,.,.,TGTGCCAGCAGCTCCTATGGAGACAGGTTGGATACTGAAGCTTTCTTT,CASSSYGDRLDTEAFF
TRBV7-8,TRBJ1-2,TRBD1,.,TGTGCCAGCAGCTTAGTATGGGGACAGGGGACCTATGGCTACACCTTC,CASSLVWGQGTYGYTF
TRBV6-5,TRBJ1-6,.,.,TGTGCCAGCAGTTACCGAGAGGGTTATAATTCACCCCTCCACTTT,CASSYREGYNSPLHF
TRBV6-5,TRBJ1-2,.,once,TGTGCCAGCAGGCCACACCAGGGTCAGAACTATGGCTACACCTTC,CASRPHQGQNYGYTF
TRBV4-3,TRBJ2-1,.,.,TGCGCCAGCAGCCAAGATCAAGCGGGTAAGTCCAATGAGCAGTTCTTC,CASSQDQAGKSNEQFF
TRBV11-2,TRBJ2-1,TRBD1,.,TGTGCCAGCAGCTTTGAGTCAGGACAGGGGCGATATGAGCAGTTCTTC,CASSFESGQGRYEQFF
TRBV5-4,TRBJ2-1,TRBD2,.,TGTGCCAGCAGCGGGACTAGCGGGGGGTACAATGAGCAGTTCTTC,CASSGTSGGYNEQFF
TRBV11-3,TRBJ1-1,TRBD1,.,TGTGCCAGCAGCTTCCCGACAGGGGCGAGCACTGAAGCTTTCTTT,CASSFPTGASTEAFF
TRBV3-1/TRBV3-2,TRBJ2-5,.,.,TGTGCCAGCAGCCTTCGGACGCAGCCGGGGGAAGAGACCCAGTACTTC,CASSLRTQPGEETQYF
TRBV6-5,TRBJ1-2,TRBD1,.,TGTGCCAGCATTACAGGGGCTAACTATGGCTACACCTTC,CASITGANYGYTF
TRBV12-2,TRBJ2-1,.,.,TGTGCAAGTCGCTTAGTTGGTAGCGGGGGGCCTCTCGGAGAGCAGTTCTTC,CASRLVGSGGPLGEQFF
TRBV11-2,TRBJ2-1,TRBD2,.,TGTGCCAGCAGCCGCGTGGGACTAGTCGGGAAGGGCTCCTACAATGAGCAGTTCTTC,CASSRVGLVGKGSYNEQFF
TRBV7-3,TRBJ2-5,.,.,TGTGCCAGCAGCTCGCGGGAATTTACACAGGAAGAGACCCAGTACTTC,CASSSREFTQEETQYF
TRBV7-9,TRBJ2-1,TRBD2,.,TGTGCCAGCACCCCACGGCCGGTAGCGGGGTTCAATGAGCAGTTCTTC,CASTPRPVAGFNEQFF
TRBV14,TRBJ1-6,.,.,TGTGCCAGCAGCCAACTAGCCCCGCGGGGTTCACCCCTCCACTTT,CASSQLAPRGSPLHF
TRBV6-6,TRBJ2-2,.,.,TGTGCCAGCAGCTACCCCTCCACCGGGGAGCTGTTTTTT,CASSYPSTGELFF
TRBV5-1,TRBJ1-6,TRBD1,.,TGCGCCAGCAGCCCAAATACACAGGGGACCGGGAATAATTCACCCCTCCACTTT,CASSPNTQGTGNNSPLHF
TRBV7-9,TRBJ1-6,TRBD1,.,TGTGCCAGCAGCTTAACAGGACAGGGAAATTCACCCCTCCACTTT,CASSLTGQGNSPLHF
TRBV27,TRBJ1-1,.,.,TGTGCCAGCAGCCGGATTGGGGGGTACACTGAAGCTTTCTTT,CASSRIGGYTEAFF
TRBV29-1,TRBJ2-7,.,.,TGCAGCGTTTGGGAGAGCTCCTACGAGCAGTACTTC,CSVWESSYEQYF
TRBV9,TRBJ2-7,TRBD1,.,TGTGCCAGCAGCCCCACGACAGGGGCCGAGCAGTACTTC,CASSPTTGAEQYF
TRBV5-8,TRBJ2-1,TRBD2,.,TGTGCCAGCCCTAGCGGGGGGCACAATGAGCAGTTCTTC,CASPSGGHNEQFF
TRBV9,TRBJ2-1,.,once,TGTGCCAGCAGCCCCGTGGGGGCCGGGTTTGAGCAGTTCTTC,CASSPVGAGFEQFF
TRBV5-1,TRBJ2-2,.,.,TGCGCCAGCAGCTTGGCGGACTTCTACACCGGGGAGCTGTTTTTT,CASSLADFYTGELFF
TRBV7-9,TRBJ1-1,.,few,TGTGCCAGCAGCTTATTCCCGGAAGCTTTCTTT,CASSLFPEAFF
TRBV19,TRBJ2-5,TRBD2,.,TGTGCCAGTAGTATATTGGGCGGGGGACAAGAGACCCAGTACTTC,CASSILGGGQETQYF
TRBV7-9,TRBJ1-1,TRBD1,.,TGTGCCAGCAGCTTATTACAGGGGCTCATCGCTTTCTTT,CASSLLQGLIAFF
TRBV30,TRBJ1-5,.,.,TGTGCCTGGACAATCGCAGGGCATGGCAATCAGCCCCAGCATTTT,CAWTIAGHGNQPQHF
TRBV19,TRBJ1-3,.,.,TGTGCCATTTATTCTGGAAACACCATATATTTT,CAIYSGNTIYF
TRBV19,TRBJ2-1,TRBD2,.,TGTGCCAGTAGTATATTAGGGACTAGCTCCTACAATGAGCAGTTCTTC,CASSILGTSSYNEQFF
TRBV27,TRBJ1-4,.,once,TGTGCCAGCACCGCCGGGGGGGCGGGGGAAAAACTGTTTTTT,CASTAGGAGEKLFF
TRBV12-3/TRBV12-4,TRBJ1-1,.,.,TGTGCCAGCAGTTTTTCGGGGGGCACTGAAGCTTTCTTT,CASSFSGGTEAFF
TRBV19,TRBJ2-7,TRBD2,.,TGTGCCAGTAAGAAGATTGGGACTAGCGGCTACGAGCAGTACTTC,CASKKIGTSGYEQYF
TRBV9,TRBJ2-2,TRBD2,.,TGTGCCAGCAGCGTCTTGGGACTAAACACCGGGGAGCTGTTTTTT,CASSVLGLNTGELFF
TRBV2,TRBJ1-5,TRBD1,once,TGTGCCAGCAAGGGACAGGGGGCTAGCAATCAGCCCCAGCATTTT,CASKGQGASNQPQHF
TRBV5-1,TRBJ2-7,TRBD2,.,TGCGCCAGCAGCTGGCGGGAGGTAGGCGACGAGCAGTACTTC,CASSWREVGDEQYF
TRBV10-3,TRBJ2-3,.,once,TGTGCCATCAGTGGGGGCGCAGCGGGTGGAGATACGCAGTATTTT,CAISGGAAGGDTQYF
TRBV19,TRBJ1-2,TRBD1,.,TGTGCCAGTAGTATCTTGGGACAGGTGGACCCAAACTATGGCTACACCTTC,CASSILGQVDPNYGYTF
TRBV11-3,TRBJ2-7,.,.,TGTGCCAGCAGCCCCTGGGGAGCCACCTACGAGCAGTACTTC,CASSPWGATYEQYF
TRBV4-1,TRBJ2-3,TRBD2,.,TGCGCCAGCAGCCAAGATTTCGAAGCGGGGTACACAGATACGCAGTATTTT,CASSQDFEAGYTDTQYF
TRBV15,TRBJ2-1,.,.,TGTGCCACTGGGGAGCGGCACAATGAGCAGTTCTTC,CATGERHNEQFF